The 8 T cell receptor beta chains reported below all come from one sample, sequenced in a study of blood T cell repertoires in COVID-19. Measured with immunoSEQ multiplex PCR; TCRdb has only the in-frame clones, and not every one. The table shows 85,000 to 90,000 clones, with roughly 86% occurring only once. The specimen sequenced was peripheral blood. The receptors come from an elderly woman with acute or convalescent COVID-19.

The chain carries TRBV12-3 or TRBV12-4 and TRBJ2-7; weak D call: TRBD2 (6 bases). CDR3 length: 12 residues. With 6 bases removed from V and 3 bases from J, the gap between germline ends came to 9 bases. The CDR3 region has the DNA TGTGCCAGCAGCCCTAGCGTCTACGAGCAGTACTTC. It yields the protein CASSPSVYEQYF.

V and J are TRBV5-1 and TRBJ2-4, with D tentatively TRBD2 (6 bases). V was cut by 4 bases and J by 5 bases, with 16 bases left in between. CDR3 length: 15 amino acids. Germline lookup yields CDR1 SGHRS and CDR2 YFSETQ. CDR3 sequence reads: CASSRDLSAQNIQYF. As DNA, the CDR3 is TGCGCCAGCAGCCGGGACTTATCAGCTCAAAACATTCAGTACTTC. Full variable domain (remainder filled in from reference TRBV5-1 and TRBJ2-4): KAGVTQTPRYLIKTRGQQVTLSCSPISGHRSVSWYQQTPGQGLQFLFEYFSETQRNKGNFPGRFSGRQFSNSRSEMNVSTLELGDSALYLCASSRDLSAQNIQYFGAGTRLSVL.

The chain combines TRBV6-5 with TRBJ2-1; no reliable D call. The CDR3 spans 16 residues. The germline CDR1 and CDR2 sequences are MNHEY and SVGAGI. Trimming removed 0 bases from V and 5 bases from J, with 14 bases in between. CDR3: CASSYSDPRYHNEQFF. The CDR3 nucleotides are TGTGCCAGCAGTTACTCTGATCCTAGGTACCACAATGAGCAGTTCTTC.

In nucleotides, the CDR3 is TGTGCCAGCAGATTGGACAGCTACACTGAAGCTTTCTTT. It yields the protein CASRLDSYTEAFF. The V and J genes are TRBV6-5 and TRBJ1-1, with D tentatively TRBD1 (6 bases). There are 13 residues in the CDR3. V was pared by 6 bases and J by 3 bases, with 11 bases between. CDR1 and CDR2 from the germline V gene are MNHEY and SVGAGI.

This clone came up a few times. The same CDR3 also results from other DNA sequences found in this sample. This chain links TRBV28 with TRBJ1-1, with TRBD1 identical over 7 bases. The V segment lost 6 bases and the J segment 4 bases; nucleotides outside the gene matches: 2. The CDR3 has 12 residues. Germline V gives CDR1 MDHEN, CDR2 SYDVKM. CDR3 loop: CASRTGTTEAFF. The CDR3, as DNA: TGTGCCAGCAGGACAGGGACCACTGAAGCTTTCTTT. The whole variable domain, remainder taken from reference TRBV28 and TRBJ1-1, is DVKVTQSSRYLVKRTGEKVFLECVQDMDHENMFWYRQDPGLGLRLIYFSYDVKMKEKGDIPEGYSVSREKKERFSLILESASTNQTSMYLCASRTGTTEAFFGQGTRLTVV.

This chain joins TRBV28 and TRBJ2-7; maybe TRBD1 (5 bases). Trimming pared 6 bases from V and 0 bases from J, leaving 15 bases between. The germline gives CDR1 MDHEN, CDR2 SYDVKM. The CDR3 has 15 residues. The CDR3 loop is CASSLLQAVSYEQYF. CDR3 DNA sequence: TGTGCCAGCAGCTTACTACAGGCGGTCTCCTACGAGCAGTACTTC.

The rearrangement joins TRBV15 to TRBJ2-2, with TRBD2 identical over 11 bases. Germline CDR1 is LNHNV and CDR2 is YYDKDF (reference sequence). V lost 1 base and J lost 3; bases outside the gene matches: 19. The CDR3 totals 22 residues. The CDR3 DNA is TGTGCCACCAGCAGAGGAACCCCCGGGACCTCTAGCGGGAGGATGCACACCGGGGAGCTGTTTTTT. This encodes CATSRGTPGTSSGRMHTGELFF.

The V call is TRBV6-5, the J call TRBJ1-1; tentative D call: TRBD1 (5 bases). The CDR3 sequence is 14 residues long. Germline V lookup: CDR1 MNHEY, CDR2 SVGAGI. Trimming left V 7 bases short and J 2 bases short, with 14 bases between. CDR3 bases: TGTGCCAGCACAGGTTCCACAGGTAACACTGAAGCTTTCTTT. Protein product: CASTGSTGNTEAFF.